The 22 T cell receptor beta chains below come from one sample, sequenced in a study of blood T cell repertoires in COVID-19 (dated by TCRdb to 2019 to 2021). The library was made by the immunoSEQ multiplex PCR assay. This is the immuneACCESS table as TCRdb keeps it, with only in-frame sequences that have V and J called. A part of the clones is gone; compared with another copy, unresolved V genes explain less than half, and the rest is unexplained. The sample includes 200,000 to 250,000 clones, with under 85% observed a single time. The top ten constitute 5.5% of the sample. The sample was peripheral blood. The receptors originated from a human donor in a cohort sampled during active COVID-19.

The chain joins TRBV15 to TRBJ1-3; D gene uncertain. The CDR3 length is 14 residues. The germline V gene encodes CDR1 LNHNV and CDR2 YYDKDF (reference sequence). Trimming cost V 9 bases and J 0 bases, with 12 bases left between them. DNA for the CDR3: TGTGCCACTTCTCCTCGGGGCTCTGGAAACACCATATATTTT. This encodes CATSPRGSGNTIYF.

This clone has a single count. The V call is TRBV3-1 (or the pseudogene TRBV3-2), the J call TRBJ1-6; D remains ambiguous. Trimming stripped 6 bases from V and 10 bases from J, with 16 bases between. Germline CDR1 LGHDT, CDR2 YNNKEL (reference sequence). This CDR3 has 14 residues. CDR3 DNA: TGTGCCAGCAGACCTGCGGGGTATCAGTCACCCCTCCACTTT. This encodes CASRPAGYQSPLHF.

In nucleotides, the CDR3 is TGTGCCAGTAGCCTACAGGCAGGGGGTTCTGAAGCTTTCTTT. Protein: CASSLQAGGSEAFF. V is TRBV19 and J is TRBJ1-1; 7 bases are a match to TRBD1. The CDR3 covers 14 residues. The J segment lost 6 bases and the V segment lost 6 bases, leaving 10 bases of the junction unmatched. The V gene's germline CDR1 is LNHDA and CDR2 SQIVND (reference sequence).

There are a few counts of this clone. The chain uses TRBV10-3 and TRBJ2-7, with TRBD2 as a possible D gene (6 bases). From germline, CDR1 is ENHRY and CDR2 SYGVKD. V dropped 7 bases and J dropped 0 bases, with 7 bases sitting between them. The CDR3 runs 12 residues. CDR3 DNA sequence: TGTGCCATCACCGGGAGCTCCTACGAGCAGTACTTC. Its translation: CAITGSSYEQYF.

The CDR3 region is CATSDSRNRDRELFF. Here the CDR3 DNA reads TGTGCCACCAGTGATTCGAGAAACAGGGACCGGGAGCTGTTTTTT. This rearrangement joins TRBV24-1 to TRBJ2-2, with TRBD1 as a possible D gene (6 bases). The CDR3 has 15 residues. Germline-derived CDR1 and CDR2 are KGHDR and SFDVKD. Between the trimmed V and J ends, which lost 2 bases and 9 bases, there was a span of 15 bases.

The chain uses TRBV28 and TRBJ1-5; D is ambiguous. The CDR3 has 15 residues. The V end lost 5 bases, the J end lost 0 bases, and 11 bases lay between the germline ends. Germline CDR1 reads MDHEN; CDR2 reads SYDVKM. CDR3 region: CASSTDLYSNQPQHF. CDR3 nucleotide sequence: TGTGCCAGCAGTACGGACTTGTATAGCAATCAGCCCCAGCATTTT. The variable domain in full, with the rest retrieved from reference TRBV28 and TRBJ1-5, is DVKVTQSSRYLVKRTGEKVFLECVQDMDHENMFWYRQDPGLGLRLIYFSYDVKMKEKGDIPEGYSVSREKKERFSLILESASTNQTSMYLCASSTDLYSNQPQHFGDGTRLSIL.

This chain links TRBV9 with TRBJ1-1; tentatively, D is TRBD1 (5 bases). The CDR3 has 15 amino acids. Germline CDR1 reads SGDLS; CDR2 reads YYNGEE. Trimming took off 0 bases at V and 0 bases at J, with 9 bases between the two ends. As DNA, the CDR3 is TGTGCCAGCAGCGTAGAAGGGGTAATGAACACTGAAGCTTTCTTT. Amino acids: CASSVEGVMNTEAFF.

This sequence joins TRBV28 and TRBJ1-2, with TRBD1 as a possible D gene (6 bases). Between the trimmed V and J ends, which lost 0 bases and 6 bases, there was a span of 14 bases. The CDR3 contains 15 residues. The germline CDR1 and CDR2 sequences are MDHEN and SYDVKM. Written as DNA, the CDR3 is TGTGCCAGCAGTTTATGGGGGGCCTCCGTGCATGGCTACACCTTC. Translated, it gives CASSLWGASVHGYTF.

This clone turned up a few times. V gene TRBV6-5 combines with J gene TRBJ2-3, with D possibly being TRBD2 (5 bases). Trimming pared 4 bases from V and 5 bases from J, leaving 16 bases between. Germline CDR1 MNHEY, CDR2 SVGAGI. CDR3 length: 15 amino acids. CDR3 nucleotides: TGTGCCAGCAGTTCAGCCGGGATGCCCCAAGATACGCAGTATTTT. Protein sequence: CASSSAGMPQDTQYF.

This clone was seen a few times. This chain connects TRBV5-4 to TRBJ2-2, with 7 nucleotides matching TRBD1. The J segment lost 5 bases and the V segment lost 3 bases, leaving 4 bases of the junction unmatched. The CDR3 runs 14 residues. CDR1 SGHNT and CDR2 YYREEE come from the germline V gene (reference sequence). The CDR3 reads CASSSGQSTGELFF. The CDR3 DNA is TGTGCCAGCAGCTCGGGACAGTCAACCGGGGAGCTGTTTTTT.

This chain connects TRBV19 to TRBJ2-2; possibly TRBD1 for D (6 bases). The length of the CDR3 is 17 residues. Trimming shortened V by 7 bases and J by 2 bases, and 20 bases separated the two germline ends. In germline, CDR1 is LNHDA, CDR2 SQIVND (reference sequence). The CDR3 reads CASKRSWPGVNTGELFF. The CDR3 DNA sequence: TGTGCCAGTAAGCGGTCCTGGCCAGGGGTCAACACCGGGGAGCTGTTTTTT.

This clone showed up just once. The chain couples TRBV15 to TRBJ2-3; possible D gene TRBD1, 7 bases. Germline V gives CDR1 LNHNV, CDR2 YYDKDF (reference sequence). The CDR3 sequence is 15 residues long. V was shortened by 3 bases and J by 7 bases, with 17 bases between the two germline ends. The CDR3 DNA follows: TGTGCCACCAGCAGCCTCGCGGAGGGGGCGAATACGCAGTATTTT. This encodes CATSSLAEGANTQYF.

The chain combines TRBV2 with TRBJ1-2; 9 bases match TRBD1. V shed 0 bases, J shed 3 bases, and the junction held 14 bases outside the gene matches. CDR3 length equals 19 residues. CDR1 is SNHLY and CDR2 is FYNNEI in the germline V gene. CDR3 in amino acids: CASSEAGWTDRGTDYGYTF. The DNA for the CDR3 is TGTGCCAGCAGTGAAGCAGGATGGACCGACAGGGGGACGGACTATGGCTACACCTTC.

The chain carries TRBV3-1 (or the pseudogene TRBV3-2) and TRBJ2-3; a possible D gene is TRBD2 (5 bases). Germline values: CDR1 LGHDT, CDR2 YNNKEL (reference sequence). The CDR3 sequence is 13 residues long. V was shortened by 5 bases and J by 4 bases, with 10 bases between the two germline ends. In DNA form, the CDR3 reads TGTGCCAGCAGCGCTTTGAGGGCAGATACGCAGTATTTT. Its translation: CASSALRADTQYF.

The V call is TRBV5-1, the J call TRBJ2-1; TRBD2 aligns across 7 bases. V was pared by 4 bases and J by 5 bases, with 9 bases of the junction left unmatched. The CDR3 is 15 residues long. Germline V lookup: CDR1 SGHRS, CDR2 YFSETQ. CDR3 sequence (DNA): TGCGCCAGCAGCCACGGGAGGCCCGTTCACAATGAGCAGTTCTTC. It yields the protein CASSHGRPVHNEQFF.

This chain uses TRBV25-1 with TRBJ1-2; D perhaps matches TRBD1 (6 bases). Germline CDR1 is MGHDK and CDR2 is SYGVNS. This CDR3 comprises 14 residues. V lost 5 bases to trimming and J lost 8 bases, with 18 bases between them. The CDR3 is CASSPSPTGSGYTF. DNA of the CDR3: TGTGCCAGCAGTCCCTCCCCGACAGGATCGGGCTACACCTTC.

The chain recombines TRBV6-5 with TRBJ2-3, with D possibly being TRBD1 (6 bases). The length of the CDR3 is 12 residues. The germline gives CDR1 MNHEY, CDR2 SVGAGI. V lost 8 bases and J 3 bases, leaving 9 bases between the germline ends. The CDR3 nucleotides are TGTGCCAGCCGGGACACAACAGATACGCAGTATTTT. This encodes CASRDTTDTQYF.

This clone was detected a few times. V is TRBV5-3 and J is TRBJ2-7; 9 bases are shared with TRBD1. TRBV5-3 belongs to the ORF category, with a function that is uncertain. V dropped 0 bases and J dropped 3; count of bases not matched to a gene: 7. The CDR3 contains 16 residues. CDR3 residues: CARSLAEDRGSYEQYF. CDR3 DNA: TGTGCCAGAAGCTTGGCCGAGGACAGGGGAAGCTACGAGCAGTACTTC.

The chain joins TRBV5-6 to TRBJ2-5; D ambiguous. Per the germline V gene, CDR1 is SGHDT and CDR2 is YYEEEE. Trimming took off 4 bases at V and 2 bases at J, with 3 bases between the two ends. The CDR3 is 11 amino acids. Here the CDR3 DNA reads TGTGCCAGCAGCGTACAAGAGACCCAGTACTTC. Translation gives CASSVQETQYF.

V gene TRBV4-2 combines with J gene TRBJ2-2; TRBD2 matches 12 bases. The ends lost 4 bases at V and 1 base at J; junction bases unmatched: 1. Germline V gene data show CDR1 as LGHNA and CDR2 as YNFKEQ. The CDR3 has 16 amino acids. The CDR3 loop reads CASSPTSGRNTGELFF. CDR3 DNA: TGTGCCAGCAGCCCGACTAGCGGGAGGAACACCGGGGAGCTGTTTTTT.

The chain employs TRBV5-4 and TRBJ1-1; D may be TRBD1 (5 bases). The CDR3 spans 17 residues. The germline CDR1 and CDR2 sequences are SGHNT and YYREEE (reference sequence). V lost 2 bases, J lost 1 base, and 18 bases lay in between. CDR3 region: CASSFPGLDPKNTEAFF. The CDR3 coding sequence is TGTGCCAGCAGCTTCCCAGGGTTAGACCCGAAGAACACTGAAGCTTTCTTT.

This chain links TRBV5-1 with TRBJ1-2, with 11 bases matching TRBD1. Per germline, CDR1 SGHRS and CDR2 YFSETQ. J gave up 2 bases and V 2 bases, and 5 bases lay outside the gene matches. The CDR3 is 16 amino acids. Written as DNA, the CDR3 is TGCGCCAGCAGCTTAGGTGGGACAGGGGGGAACTATGGCTACACCTTC. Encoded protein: CASSLGGTGGNYGYTF.